This T cell receptor beta chain was sequenced during a study of T cells in Graves' hyperthyroidism and ophthalmopathy. The study, taken as a whole, reports: The model anticipated ophthalmopathy a median about six months pre-onset.

Each person with ophthalmopathy scored at least 3 on the Clinical Activity Score, reached NOSPECS grade 4 or higher, and had been ill under 3 months. Together with thyroid ultrasound, orbital computed tomography, serum thyroxine and TRAb, clinical symptoms were used for diagnoses. The germline V and J ends were trimmed by 0 bases and 4 bases, with 3 bases remaining between them. CDR1 and CDR2 from the germline V gene are MNHEY and SVGEGT. This CDR3 is built from 13 residues. This clonotype was picked up a small number of times. Its antigen is unidentified. RNA transcripts were the template for amplifying TCR beta CDR3 regions. With the HTBI primer set, the TCR CDR3 went through a first round of RT-PCR. Using its own MiXCR run on the multiplex PCR reads, TCRdb lists one record per CDR3 protein. Among over 450,000 distinct CDR3 sequences listed, approximately 17% were seen once.

Material for sequencing was blood. The chain couples TRBV6-2 or TRBV6-3 to TRBJ2-2; D ambiguous. This sequence originates from a woman aged 18-30 years with Graves' ophthalmopathy. This CDR3 is CASSYSVTGELFF. CDR3 DNA: TGTGCCAGCAGTTACTCCGTCACCGGGGAGCTGTTTTTT.